A single sample gave rise to the 23 T cell receptor beta chains below, sequenced in a study of blood T cells in healthy people across ages. Sample-barcoded 5' priming and a J-beta primer mix drove a second PCR of roughly 6 to 12 cycles. TCRdb re-analysed the 5' RACE reads in MiXCR, keeping a single row per CDR3 protein. The table lists some 710,000 distinct CDR3 sequences, about 46% of them singletons, with over 15% in the top ten. Input material: blood. The source of these receptors is an elderly man in good health.

With regard to this clonotype: Compared with germline, one end of the junction differs, possibly owing to a read error. This chain links TRBV18 with TRBJ2-3, with D tentatively TRBD2 (6 bases). This CDR3 has 17 amino acids. Germline-derived CDR1 and CDR2 are KGHSH and LQKENI. The CDR3 sequence: CVSSPLPRGGGTDTQYF. CDR3 sequence (DNA): TGTGTCAGCTCACCACTGCCCCGGGGAGGTGGCACAGATACGCAGTATTTT.

This chain joins TRBV20-1 and TRBJ2-1; 9 bases map to TRBD2. This CDR3 spans 14 amino acids. Germline CDR1 reads DFQATT; CDR2 reads SNEGSKA (reference sequence). V lost 3 bases to trimming and J lost 4 bases; unmatched junction nucleotides: 4. The CDR3 region is CSAREREVYNEQFF. Here the CDR3 DNA reads TGCAGTGCTAGGGAGCGGGAGGTTTACAATGAGCAGTTCTTC.

Here the CDR3 DNA reads TGCGCCAGCAGCCAACCAGGGAGACTAGCGGGTAGAAGCACAGATACGCAGTATTTT. Its translation: CASSQPGRLAGRSTDTQYF. The rearrangement links TRBV4-1 to TRBJ2-3; 10 bases are a match to TRBD2. The CDR3 has 19 amino acids. V dropped 2 bases and J dropped 0; count of bases not matched to a gene: 11. Germline V gene sequence: CDR1 MGHRA, CDR2 YSYEKL.

The V gene is TRBV4-1, the J gene TRBJ2-7; 9 bases are shared with TRBD1. The CDR3 is 16 residues long. V was pared by 4 bases and J by 3 bases, with 10 bases of the junction left unmatched. CDR1 and CDR2 (germline): MGHRA, YSYEKL. Here the CDR3 reads CASSLYLGQGFYEQYF. CDR3 DNA sequence: TGCGCCAGCAGCCTCTACTTGGGACAGGGATTCTACGAGCAGTACTTC.

V and J are TRBV7-2 and TRBJ2-3; D might be TRBD1 or TRBD2, each matching 5 bases. The CDR3 is 15 residues long. Per germline, CDR1 SGHTA and CDR2 FQGNSA. V dropped 4 bases and J dropped 1 base, with 12 bases sitting between them. The CDR3 is CASSSTGTRTDTQYF. In nucleotides, the CDR3 is TGTGCCAGCAGCTCCACCGGGACCCGCACAGATACGCAGTATTTT.

This clonotype was found once. This may be a read error: a much more frequent sequence differs by one nucleotide. The chain joins TRBV3-1 to TRBJ2-1; the match to TRBD2 covers 10 bases. The CDR3 totals 15 residues. V dropped 6 bases and J dropped 9; count of bases not matched to a gene: 11. Germline V lookup: CDR1 LGHDT, CDR2 YNNKEL (reference sequence). In DNA form, the CDR3 reads TGTGCCAGCAGTCCACTTAAACTAGCGGGAAGTGAGCAGTTCTTC. It encodes CASSPLKLAGSEQFF.

This chain connects TRBV28 to TRBJ2-1, with TRBD1 matching 10 bases. The CDR3 is 14 amino acids. The V gene's germline CDR1 is MDHEN and CDR2 SYDVKM. With V trimmed by 5 bases and J by 4 bases, 2 bases remained unmatched. The CDR3 sequence is CASSADRGYNEQFF. The CDR3 region has the DNA TGTGCCAGCAGTGCGGACAGGGGGTACAATGAGCAGTTCTTC.

This chain connects TRBV30 to TRBJ2-7, with TRBD2 as a possible D gene (5 bases). CDR1 is GTSNPN and CDR2 is SVGIG in the germline V gene (reference sequence). V shed 0 bases and J shed 0 bases, with 12 bases lying between them. The CDR3 extends over 15 amino acids. The CDR3 DNA reads TGTGCCTGGAGTGTAGGAGGCTCCAGCTCCTACGAGCAGTACTTC. Translating gives CAWSVGGSSSYEQYF.

This clonotype was counted only a few times. CDR3 DNA: TGTGCCAGCAGCTTAGGACACCACTCTGCGGCGGAGGCCCAGTACTTC. This sequence encodes CASSLGHHSAAEAQYF. The V call is TRBV7-2, the J call TRBJ2-5; TRBD2 might be the D (5 bases). Germline V gene data show CDR1 as SGHTA and CDR2 as FQGNSA. The CDR3 is made up of 16 amino acids. V was clipped by 1 base and J by 9 bases, with 21 bases between them.

CDR3 residues: CASSILSLYASNEKLFF. CDR3 sequence (DNA): TGTGCCAGCAGTATACTCTCACTGTACGCTTCTAATGAAAAACTGTTTTTT. The chain carries TRBV6-6 and TRBJ1-4; no clear D. The V gene's germline CDR1 is MNHNY and CDR2 SVGAGI (reference sequence). V lost 5 bases, J lost 3 bases, and 19 bases lay in between. The CDR3 totals 17 residues.

There are a few counts of this clonotype. The genes are TRBV10-3 and TRBJ2-7, with D hard to call. Trimming removed 0 bases at V and 2 bases at J, with 5 bases between. The CDR3 has 13 amino acids. Per the germline V gene, CDR1 is ENHRY and CDR2 is SYGVKD. This chain's CDR3 is CAISESDPYEQYF. The CDR3 bases are TGTGCCATCAGTGAGTCCGATCCCTACGAGCAGTACTTC.

This clonotype appeared a few times. This chain links TRBV4-2 with TRBJ2-3, with D possibly TRBD2 on 5 matching bases. Trimming cost V 0 bases and J 4 bases, with 8 bases left between them. Germline V lookup: CDR1 LGHNA, CDR2 YNFKEQ. There are 14 residues in the CDR3. Here the CDR3 DNA reads TGTGCCAGCAGCCAAGAACCGAGGGCAGATACGCAGTATTTT. Its translation: CASSQEPRADTQYF.

This rearrangement joins TRBV29-1 to TRBJ2-5; D possibly corresponds to TRBD2 (5 bases). The CDR3 contains 14 residues. V dropped 6 bases and J dropped 4 bases, with 18 bases sitting between them. Germline assignment: CDR1 SQVTM and CDR2 ANQGSEA. CDR3 sequence (DNA): TGCAGCGTGGAGAGGGTTACAGAGAGAGAGACCCAGTACTTC. Its protein product is CSVERVTERETQYF.

This chain connects TRBV12-3 or TRBV12-4 to TRBJ2-1; no definite D call. The CDR3 is 12 amino acids. The V end was cut by 6 bases, the J end by 7 bases, with 10 bases between. CDR3 loop: CASRLRGNEQFF. The CDR3 nucleotides read TGTGCCAGCAGATTAAGAGGAAATGAGCAGTTCTTC.

This clonotype was found a few times. V usage is TRBV5-1 and J usage is TRBJ2-7; 8 positions agree with TRBD1. With 4 bases clipped from V and 5 bases from J, the junction kept 11 bases outside the gene matches. The length of the CDR3 is 15 residues. CDR1 SGHRS and CDR2 YFSETQ come from the germline V gene. The DNA of the CDR3 is TGCGCCAGCAGCACCGGACAGGGAACGTGGAACGAGCAGTACTTC. It translates to CASSTGQGTWNEQYF.

The chain recombines TRBV20-1 with TRBJ1-1; 8 nucleotides match TRBD1. After removal of 4 bases from V and 0 bases from J, the junction contained 4 bases not matched to a gene. Per germline, CDR1 DFQATT and CDR2 SNEGSKA (reference sequence). The CDR3 consists of 14 residues. Here the CDR3 DNA reads TGCAGTGCTATGGACAGGGCCATGAACACTGAAGCTTTCTTT. It specifies CSAMDRAMNTEAFF.

Turning to this clonotype: A read error may explain this, as a much larger clone is one base away. CDR3 in DNA: TGTGCCATCAGTGGGGAAGCGGGAGGTGAGCAGTACTTC. Translation: CAISGEAGGEQYF. The chain recombines TRBV7-3 with TRBJ2-5; TRBD2 agrees at 9 bases. J lost 11 bases, V lost 10 bases, and 14 bases had no gene match. CDR1 and CDR2 from the germline V gene are SGHTA and FQGTGA. The CDR3 loop spans 13 amino acids.

The chain is built from TRBV30 and TRBJ2-3; 8 nucleotides align to TRBD2. Looked up from germline, CDR1 is GTSNPN and CDR2 is SVGIG (reference sequence). This CDR3 comprises 15 residues. V was pared by 3 bases and J by 3 bases, with 8 bases of the junction left unmatched. This CDR3 is CAWSGRAIKTDTQYF. In DNA, the CDR3 is TGTGCCTGGAGCGGGAGGGCCATTAAAACAGATACGCAGTATTTT.

V is TRBV2 and J is TRBJ2-3; tentatively, D is TRBD1 (6 bases). V lost 6 bases and J lost 3, with 13 bases in between. CDR3 length: 14 amino acids. CDR1 is SNHLY, CDR2 FYNNEI, per germline. DNA of the CDR3: TGTGCCAGCAGCCCCAGAAGGGGGACAGATACGCAGTATTTT. It encodes CASSPRRGTDTQYF. The full variable domain, with the rest looked up from reference TRBV2 and TRBJ2-3, is EPEVTQTPSHQVTQMGQEVILRCVPISNHLYFYWYRQILGQKVEFLVSFYNNEISEKSEIFDDQFSVERPDGSNFTLKIRSTKLEDSAMYFCASSPRRGTDTQYFGPGTRLTVL.

V is TRBV20-1 and J is TRBJ2-3; a weak D match, TRBD1 (5 bases). The CDR3 contains 16 residues. CDR1 and CDR2 from the germline V gene are DFQATT and SNEGSKA (reference sequence). V was clipped by 0 bases and J by 0 bases, with 13 bases between them. The CDR3 sequence: CSARDARTTSTDTQYF. The CDR3 DNA reads TGCAGTGCTAGAGACGCCAGGACAACTAGCACAGATACGCAGTATTTT.

This chain uses TRBV29-1 with TRBJ2-5; D is uncertain. Matching the DNA end better, TRBJ2-7 makes the J call doubtful. From germline, CDR1 is SQVTM and CDR2 ANQGSEA. The CDR3 is made up of 11 amino acids. The CDR3 nucleotides read TGCAGCGTTGAACGCGAATGCGAGCAGTACTTC. Protein product: CSVERECEQYF.

This clonotype has just a few counts. This chain uses TRBV30 with TRBJ2-5, with 7 bases matching TRBD1. This CDR3 comprises 12 residues. The germline gives CDR1 GTSNPN, CDR2 SVGIG (reference sequence). V was pared by 4 bases and J by 5 bases, with 4 bases of the junction left unmatched. Here the CDR3 reads CAWNDRVETQYF. In DNA form, the CDR3 reads TGTGCCTGGAACGACAGGGTTGAGACCCAGTACTTC.

This clonotype came up a few times. This chain links TRBV6-1 with TRBJ2-3; 7 bases match TRBD1. Germline CDR1 and CDR2: MNHNS and SASEGT. The CDR3 is 15 amino acids. V lost 6 bases, J lost 3 bases, and 9 bases stayed unmatched. This CDR3 reads CASSKQGTETDTQYF. Here the CDR3 DNA reads TGTGCCAGCAGCAAACAGGGGACGGAGACAGATACGCAGTATTTT.